This TCR beta chain comes out of a study of blood T cell repertoires in COVID-19. The wider study: From the United States, Italy and Spain came samples of acute and convalescent COVID-19.

Germline assignment: CDR1 GTSNPN and CDR2 SVGIG (reference sequence). The germline V and J ends were trimmed by 2 bases and 5 bases, with 16 bases remaining between them. The length of the CDR3 is 14 residues. This clone has a handful of counts. Authors' data handling: Amplification of reference gene primers provided the estimated nucleated cell counts. Data came from immunoSEQ multiplex PCR; TCRdb stores just in-frame clones and leaves some out. That table furnishes V, J and clone size, whereas the DNA furnished D and trimming. The table has around 95,000 clones, roughly 87% seen once. The gene calls are TRBV30 and TRBJ2-7; TRBD2 is a possible D gene (6 bases). This TCR was sampled from a man between 25 and 39 years old in a cohort sampled during active COVID-19. The sequencing sample was made of peripheral blood. As DNA, the CDR3 is TGTGCCTGGAGTCGGGAGACTAGTCGGCACGAGCAGTACTTC. It encodes CAWSRETSRHEQYF.